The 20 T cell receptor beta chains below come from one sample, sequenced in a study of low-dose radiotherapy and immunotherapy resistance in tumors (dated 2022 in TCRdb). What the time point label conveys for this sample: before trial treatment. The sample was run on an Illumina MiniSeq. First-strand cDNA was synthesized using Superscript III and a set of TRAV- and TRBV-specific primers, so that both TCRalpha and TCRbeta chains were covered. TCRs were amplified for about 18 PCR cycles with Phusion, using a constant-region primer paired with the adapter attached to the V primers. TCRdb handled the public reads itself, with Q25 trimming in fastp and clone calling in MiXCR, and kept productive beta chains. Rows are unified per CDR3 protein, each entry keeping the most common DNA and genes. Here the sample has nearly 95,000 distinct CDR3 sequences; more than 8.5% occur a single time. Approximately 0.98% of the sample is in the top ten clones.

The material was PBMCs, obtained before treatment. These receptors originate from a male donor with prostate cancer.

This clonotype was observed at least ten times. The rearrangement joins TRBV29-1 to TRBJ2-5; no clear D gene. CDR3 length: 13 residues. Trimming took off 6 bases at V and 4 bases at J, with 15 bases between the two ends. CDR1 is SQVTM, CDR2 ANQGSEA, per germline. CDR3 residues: CSVNTGGGETQYF. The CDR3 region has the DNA TGCAGCGTGAACACCGGCGGTGGAGAGACCCAGTACTTC.

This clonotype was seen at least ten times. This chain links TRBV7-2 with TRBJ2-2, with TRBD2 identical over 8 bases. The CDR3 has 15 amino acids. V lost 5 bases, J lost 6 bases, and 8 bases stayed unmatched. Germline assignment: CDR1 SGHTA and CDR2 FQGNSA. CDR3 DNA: TGTGCCAGCAGCCTCCAAGCGGGAGTGGCCGGGGAGCTGTTTTTT. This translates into CASSLQAGVAGELFF.

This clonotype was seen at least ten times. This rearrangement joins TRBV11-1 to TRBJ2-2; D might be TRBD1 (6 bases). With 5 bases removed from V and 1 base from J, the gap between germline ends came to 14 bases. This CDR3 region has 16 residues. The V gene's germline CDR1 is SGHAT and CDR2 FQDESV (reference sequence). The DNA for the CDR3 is TGTGCCAGCAGCCCTTATCTAGGGGGGAACACCGGGGAGCTGTTTTTT. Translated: CASSPYLGGNTGELFF.

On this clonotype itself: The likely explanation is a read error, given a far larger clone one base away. The CDR3 protein is CASSYSSRGIDEQFF. The CDR3 coding sequence is TGTGCCAGCAGTTACTCATCTAGGGGAATCGACGAGCAGTTCTTC. V is TRBV6-2 or TRBV6-3 and J is TRBJ2-1; D is perhaps TRBD1 (5 bases). Deletions cut 0 bases from V and 10 bases from J, with 16 bases between. Germline V gene lookup returns CDR1 MNHEY and CDR2 SVGEGT. The CDR3 is made up of 15 amino acids.

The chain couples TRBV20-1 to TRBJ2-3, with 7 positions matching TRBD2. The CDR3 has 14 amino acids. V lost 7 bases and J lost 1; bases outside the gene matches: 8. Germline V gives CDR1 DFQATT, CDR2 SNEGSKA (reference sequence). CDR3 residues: CSVSSGTGTDTQYF. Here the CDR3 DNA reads TGCAGTGTCTCGAGCGGGACGGGCACAGATACGCAGTATTTT.

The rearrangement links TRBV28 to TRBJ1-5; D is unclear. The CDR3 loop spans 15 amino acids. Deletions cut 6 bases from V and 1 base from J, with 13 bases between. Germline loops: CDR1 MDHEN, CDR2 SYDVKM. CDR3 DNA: TGTGCCAGCAGGATGCTCGGAGTGAGCAATCAGCCCCAGCATTTT. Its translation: CASRMLGVSNQPQHF.

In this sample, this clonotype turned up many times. The CDR3 DNA sequence: TGCGCCAGCAGCCAAGCCCTAGGGCCAGGGGAGCACACCGGGGAGCTGTTTTTT. This gives the protein CASSQALGPGEHTGELFF. The chain links TRBV4-1 to TRBJ2-2; D possibly corresponds to TRBD1 (6 bases). The germline gives CDR1 MGHRA, CDR2 YSYEKL. The CDR3 runs to 18 residues. V was shortened by 1 base and J by 3 bases, with 18 bases between the two germline ends.

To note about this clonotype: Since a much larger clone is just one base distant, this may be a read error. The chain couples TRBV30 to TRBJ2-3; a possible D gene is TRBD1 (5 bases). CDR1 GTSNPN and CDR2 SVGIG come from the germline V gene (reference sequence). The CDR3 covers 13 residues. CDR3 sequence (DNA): TGTTCCTGGAGTATAGGGGGCACAGATACGCAGTATTTT. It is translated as CSWSIGGTDTQYF.

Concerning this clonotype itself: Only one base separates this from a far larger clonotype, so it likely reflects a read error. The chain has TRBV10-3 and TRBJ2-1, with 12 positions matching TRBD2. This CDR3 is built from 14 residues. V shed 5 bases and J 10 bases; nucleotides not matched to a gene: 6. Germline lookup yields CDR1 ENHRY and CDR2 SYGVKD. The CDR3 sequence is CAISKTSGSYEQFF. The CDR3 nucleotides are TGTGCCATCAGTAAGACTAGCGGGAGCTACGAGCAGTTCTTC.

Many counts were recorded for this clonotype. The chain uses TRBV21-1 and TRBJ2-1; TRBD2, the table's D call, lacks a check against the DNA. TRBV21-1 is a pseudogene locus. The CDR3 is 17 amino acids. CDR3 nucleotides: TGTGCCAGCAGCAAATGGAGGCTAGCGGACAGACACAATGAGCAGTTCTTC. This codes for CASSKWRLADRHNEQFF.

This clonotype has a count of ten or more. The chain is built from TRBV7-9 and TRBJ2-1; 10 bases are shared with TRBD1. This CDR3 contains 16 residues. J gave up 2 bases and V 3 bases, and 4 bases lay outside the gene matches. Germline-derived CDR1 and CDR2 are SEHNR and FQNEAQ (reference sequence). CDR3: CASSLTGTGAYNEQFF. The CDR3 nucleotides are TGTGCCAGCAGCTTGACCGGGACAGGGGCCTACAATGAGCAGTTCTTC.

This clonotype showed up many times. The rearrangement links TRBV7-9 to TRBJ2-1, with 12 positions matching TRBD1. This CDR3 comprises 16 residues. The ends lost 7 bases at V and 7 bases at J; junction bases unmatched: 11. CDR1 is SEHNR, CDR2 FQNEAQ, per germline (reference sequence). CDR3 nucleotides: TGTGCCAGCACCGGTACCGGGACAGGGGGCGTGAATGAGCAGTTCTTC. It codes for CASTGTGTGGVNEQFF.

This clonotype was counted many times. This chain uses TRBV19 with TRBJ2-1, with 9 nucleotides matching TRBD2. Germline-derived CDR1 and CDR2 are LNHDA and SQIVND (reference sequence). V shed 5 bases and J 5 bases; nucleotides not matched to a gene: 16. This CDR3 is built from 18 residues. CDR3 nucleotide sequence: TGTGCCAGTAGTCGCTTTCCAGCGGGAGGTCCTAGAAACAATGAGCAGTTCTTC. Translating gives CASSRFPAGGPRNNEQFF.

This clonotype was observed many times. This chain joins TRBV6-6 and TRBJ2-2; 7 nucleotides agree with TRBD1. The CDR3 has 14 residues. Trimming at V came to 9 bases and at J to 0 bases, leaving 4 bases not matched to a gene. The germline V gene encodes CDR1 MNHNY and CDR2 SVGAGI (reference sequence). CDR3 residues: CASNDRANTGELFF. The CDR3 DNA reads TGTGCCAGTAACGACAGGGCGAACACCGGGGAGCTGTTTTTT.

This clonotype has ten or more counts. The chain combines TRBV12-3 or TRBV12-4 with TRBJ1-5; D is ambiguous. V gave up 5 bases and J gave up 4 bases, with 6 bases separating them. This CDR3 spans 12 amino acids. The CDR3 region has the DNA TGTGCCAGCAGTGACGGTAATCAGCCCCAGCATTTT. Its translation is CASSDGNQPQHF.

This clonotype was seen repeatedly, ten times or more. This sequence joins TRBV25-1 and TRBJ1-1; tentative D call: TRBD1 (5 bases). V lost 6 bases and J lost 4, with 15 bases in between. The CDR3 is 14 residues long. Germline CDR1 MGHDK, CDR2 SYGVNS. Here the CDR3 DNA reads TGTGCCAGCAGGGACGCAGGGATGGGCACTGAAGCTTTCTTT. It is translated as CASRDAGMGTEAFF.

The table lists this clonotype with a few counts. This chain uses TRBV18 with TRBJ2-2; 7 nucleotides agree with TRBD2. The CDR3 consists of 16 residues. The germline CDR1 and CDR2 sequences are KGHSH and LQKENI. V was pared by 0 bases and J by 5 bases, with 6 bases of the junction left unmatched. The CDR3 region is CASSPPPSGVTGELFF. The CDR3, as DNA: TGTGCCAGCTCACCACCGCCTAGCGGCGTGACCGGGGAGCTGTTTTTT. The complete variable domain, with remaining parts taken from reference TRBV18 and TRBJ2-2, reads NAGVMQNPRHLVRRRGQEARLRCSPMKGHSHVYWYRQLPEEGLKFMVYLQKENIIDESGMPKERFSAEFPKEGPSILRIQQVVRGDSAAYFCASSPPPSGVTGELFFGEGSRLTVL.

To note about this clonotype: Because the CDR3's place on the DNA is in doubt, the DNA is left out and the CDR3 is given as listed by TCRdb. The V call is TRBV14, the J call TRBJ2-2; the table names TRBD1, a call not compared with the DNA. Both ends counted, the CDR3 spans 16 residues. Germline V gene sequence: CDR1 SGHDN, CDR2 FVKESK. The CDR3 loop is CASSPPGAGTGELFFF.

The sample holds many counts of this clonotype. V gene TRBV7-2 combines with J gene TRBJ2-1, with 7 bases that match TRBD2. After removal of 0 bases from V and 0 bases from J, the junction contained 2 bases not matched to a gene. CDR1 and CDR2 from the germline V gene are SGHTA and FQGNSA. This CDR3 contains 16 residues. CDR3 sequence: CASSLAASGSYNEQFF. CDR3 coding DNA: TGTGCCAGCAGCTTAGCTGCTAGCGGCTCCTACAATGAGCAGTTCTTC.

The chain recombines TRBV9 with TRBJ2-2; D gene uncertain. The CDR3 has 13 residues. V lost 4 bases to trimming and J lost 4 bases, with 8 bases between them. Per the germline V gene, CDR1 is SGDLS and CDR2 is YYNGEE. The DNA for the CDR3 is TGTGCCAGCAGCCCGACCGGCACCGGGGAGCTGTTTTTT. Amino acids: CASSPTGTGELFF.